The clone carrying this TCR beta chain came up many times. Its antigen is not known. These data come from a study of T cells after yellow fever vaccination. Study-wide background: Any fraction with a low cell number was prepared using SMART-Seq v4 Ultra Low Input. Whole-study findings and limits: Contamination by abundant bulk-population clonotypes could be present in FACS-sorted repertoires. A large majority of primary-vaccination clones showed up again after the booster (96% CD4, around 90% CD8).

Synthesis of TCR cDNA relied on 5'RACE template switching, which attached a universal primer site and UMIs. TCRdb fed the 5' RACE reads into MiXCR, producing one record per CDR3 protein. Seen here are about 330,000 distinct CDR3 sequences, 4.1% observed once, and the top ten hold about 26%. CDR1 and CDR2 (germline): SGHRS, YFSETQ. V dropped 2 bases and J dropped 2 bases, with 8 bases sitting between them. This CDR3 region has 13 residues. The input for sequencing was PBMCs, taken 5 days after the yellow fever booster vaccination. This rearrangement joins TRBV5-1 to TRBJ2-7, with D unclear. This TCR derives from a man between 18 and 29 years old who received the YFV17D yellow fever vaccine. CDR3 loop: CASSFAGTYEQYF. The CDR3 region has the DNA TGCGCCAGCAGCTTTGCAGGAACCTACGAGCAGTACTTC.